The 13 T cell receptor beta chains listed next were all sequenced from one sample in a study of patients and donors after allogeneic stem cell transplantation. TCRdb itself ran the RT-PCR reads through MiXCR, one entry per CDR3 protein. Of about a million distinct CDR3 sequences in the sample, roughly 17% were seen once. Input material: blood, either unsorted or a sorted T cell fraction (not recorded which). These receptors came from a human donor who was either an allogeneic HSCT recipient or a stem cell or donor lymphocyte infusion donor (not recorded which). It is not recorded whose cells these are; they may come from a transplant donor.

This clonotype came up a few times. V is TRBV7-9 and J is TRBJ1-5, with D unclear. Germline CDR1 is SEHNR and CDR2 is FQNEAQ (reference sequence). This CDR3 spans 12 amino acids. V was cut by 2 bases and J by 11 bases, with 10 bases left in between. CDR3 nucleotides: TGTGCCAGCAGCTTATTACAGCAGGCCCAGCATTTT. This encodes CASSLLQQAQHF.

This clonotype was seen more than once but under ten times. CDR3 coding DNA: TGTGCCACCAGTGATTTGTGGGGCATCGAGCAGTACTTC. Its protein product is CATSDLWGIEQYF. J is TRBJ2-7 and V is TRBV24-1; TRBD1 is a possible D gene (5 bases). V lost 0 bases, J lost 6 bases, and 8 bases lay in between. The CDR3 totals 13 residues. The germline CDR1 and CDR2 sequences are KGHDR and SFDVKD.

The chain recombines TRBV25-1 with TRBJ2-5; D may be TRBD2 (7 bases). The CDR3 loop spans 14 amino acids. V was pared by 8 bases and J by 7 bases, with 20 bases between. Germline V gene lookup returns CDR1 MGHDK and CDR2 SYGVNS. CDR3 nucleotides: TGTGCCAGCCGATACGGGGGCGGGAGCGCGACCCAGTACTTC. Protein product: CASRYGGGSATQYF.

This clonotype was observed a few times. The V call is TRBV27, the J call TRBJ2-3; 7 bases are a match to TRBD2. The CDR3 is 19 residues long. Unmatched junction bases numbered 17, after V lost 3 bases and J lost 2 bases. CDR1 and CDR2 (germline): MNHEY, SMNVEV (reference sequence). In nucleotides, the CDR3 is TGTGCCAGCAGTTTTACTAGCGCCGTAGGAACGATACACACAGATACGCAGTATTTT. Protein product: CASSFTSAVGTIHTDTQYF.

This clonotype was recorded a few times. The J gene is TRBJ2-5, the V gene TRBV29-1; perhaps TRBD2 as D (5 bases). Germline V gene data show CDR1 as SQVTM and CDR2 as ANQGSEA. V lost 1 base and J lost 2, with 11 bases in between. CDR3 size: 14 residues. The CDR3 here is CSVEGTLRQETQYF. The CDR3 DNA is TGCAGCGTTGAAGGGACTCTCCGTCAAGAGACCCAGTACTTC.

The rearrangement joins TRBV29-1 to TRBJ2-2; 8 bases fit TRBD1. There are 13 residues in the CDR3. Germline V CDR1 and CDR2: SQVTM, ANQGSEA. V was clipped by 7 bases and J by 6 bases; unmatched bases: 7. The DNA of the CDR3 is TGCAGCGCCGGACAGGGAAGTGCCGGGGAGCTGTTTTTT. Translated, it gives CSAGQGSAGELFF.

This clonotype was recorded a few times. The V gene is TRBV25-1, the J gene TRBJ2-1; D might be TRBD1 (6 bases). Germline V gene sequence: CDR1 MGHDK, CDR2 SYGVNS. V lost 6 bases, J lost 7 bases, and 16 bases lay in between. CDR3 length: 14 amino acids. DNA for the CDR3: TGTGCCAGCAGCCTGCCAGGGGAGATTAATGAGCAGTTCTTC. Translated: CASSLPGEINEQFF.

In its sample, this clonotype was seen a few times. The chain recombines TRBV9 with TRBJ1-3; D is unclear. Germline V CDR1 and CDR2: SGDLS, YYNGEE. V was shortened by 7 bases and J by 10 bases, with 9 bases between the two germline ends. The CDR3 has 10 residues. The CDR3 sequence: CASAGETIYF. Written as DNA, the CDR3 is TGTGCCAGCGCCGGGGAGACCATATATTTT.

This clonotype has just a few counts. The chain joins TRBV7-9 to TRBJ2-2, with a weak D call TRBD1 (6 bases). The CDR3 length is 11 residues. Per germline, CDR1 SEHNR and CDR2 FQNEAQ (reference sequence). V lost 8 bases, J lost 9 bases, and 10 bases lay in between. CDR3 protein: CASDDRRELFF. DNA of the CDR3: TGTGCCAGCGATGACAGGCGGGAGCTGTTTTTT.

The chain is built from TRBV21-1 and TRBJ1-5; the D segment call TRBD1 is taken from the table without a DNA check. TRBV21-1 is recorded as a pseudogene. The CDR3 runs 17 residues. CDR3 nucleotides: TGTGCCAGAATCCGGACACCGCCTGTTTATAGCAATCAGCCCCAGCATTTT. It specifies CARIRTPPVYSNQPQHF.

The J gene is TRBJ1-5, the V gene TRBV24-1; tentative D call: TRBD1 (6 bases). The CDR3 totals 14 residues. Germline loops: CDR1 KGHDR, CDR2 SFDVKD. V lost 5 bases to trimming and J lost 2 bases, with 9 bases between them. The CDR3 DNA sequence: TGTGCCACCAGTGCGGGGGGGCGCAATCAGCCCCAGCATTTT. Translated, it gives CATSAGGRNQPQHF.

The chain recombines TRBV7-3 with TRBJ2-7; 8 bases align to TRBD1. Losses at the gene ends were 5 bases for V and 0 bases for J; bases not matched to a gene: 15. Germline V CDR1 and CDR2: SGHTA, FQGTGA. CDR3 length: 18 residues. The CDR3 here is CASSLPGGAGEASYEQYF. The CDR3, as DNA: TGTGCCAGCAGCCTCCCAGGGGGCGCAGGGGAAGCCTCCTACGAGCAGTACTTC. Using reference TRBV7-3 and TRBJ2-7 for the parts outside the CDR3, the full variable domain is GAGVSQTPSNKVTEKGKYVELRCDPISGHTALYWYRQSLGQGPEFLIYFQGTGAADDSGLPNDRFFAVRPEGSVSTLKIQRTERGDSAVYLCASSLPGGAGEASYEQYFGPGTRLTVT.

This clonotype was observed many times. V usage is TRBV15 and J usage is TRBJ1-1; 8 nucleotides align to TRBD1. The germline V gene encodes CDR1 LNHNV and CDR2 YYDKDF (reference sequence). Losses at the gene ends were 3 bases for V and 2 bases for J; bases not matched to a gene: 5. CDR3 size: 15 residues. CDR3 loop: CATSSLQGGNTEAFF. For the CDR3, the DNA is TGTGCCACCAGCAGCCTACAGGGGGGAAACACTGAAGCTTTCTTT. Full variable domain (remainder filled in from reference TRBV15 and TRBJ1-1): DAMVIQNPRYQVTQFGKPVTLSCSQTLNHNVMYWYQQKSSQAPKLLFHYYDKDFNNEADTPDNFQSRRPNTSFCFLDIRSPGLGDTAMYLCATSSLQGGNTEAFFGQGTRLTVV.